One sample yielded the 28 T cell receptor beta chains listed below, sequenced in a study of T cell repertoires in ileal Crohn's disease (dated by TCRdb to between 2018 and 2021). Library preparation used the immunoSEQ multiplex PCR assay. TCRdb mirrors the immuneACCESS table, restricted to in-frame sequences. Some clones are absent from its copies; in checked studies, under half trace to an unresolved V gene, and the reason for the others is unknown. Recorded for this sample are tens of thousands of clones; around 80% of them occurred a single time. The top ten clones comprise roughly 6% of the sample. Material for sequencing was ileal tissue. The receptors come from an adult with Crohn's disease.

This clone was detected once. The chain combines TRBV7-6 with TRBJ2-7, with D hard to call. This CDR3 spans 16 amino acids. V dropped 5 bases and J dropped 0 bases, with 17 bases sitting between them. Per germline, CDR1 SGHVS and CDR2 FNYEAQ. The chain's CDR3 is CASSPLPSVSSYEQYF. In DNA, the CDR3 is TGTGCCAGCAGCCCCCTCCCTTCGGTAAGCTCCTACGAGCAGTACTTC.

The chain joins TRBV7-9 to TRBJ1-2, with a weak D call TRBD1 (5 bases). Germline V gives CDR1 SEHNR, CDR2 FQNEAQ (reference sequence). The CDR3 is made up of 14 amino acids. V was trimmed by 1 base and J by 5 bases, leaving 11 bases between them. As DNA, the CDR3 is TGTGCCAGCAGCTTAGGCCGGGGGTGGTATGGCTACACCTTC. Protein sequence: CASSLGRGWYGYTF.

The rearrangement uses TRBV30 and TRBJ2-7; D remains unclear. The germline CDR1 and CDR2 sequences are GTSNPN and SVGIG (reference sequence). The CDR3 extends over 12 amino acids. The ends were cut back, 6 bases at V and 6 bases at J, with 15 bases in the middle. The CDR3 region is CACSGPPIEQYF. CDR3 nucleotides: TGTGCCTGCTCTGGGCCCCCCATCGAGCAGTACTTC.

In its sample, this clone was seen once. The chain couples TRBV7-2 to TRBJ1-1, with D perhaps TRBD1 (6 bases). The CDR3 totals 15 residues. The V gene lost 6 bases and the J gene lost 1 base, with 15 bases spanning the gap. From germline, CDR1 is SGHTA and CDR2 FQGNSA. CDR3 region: CASSLRRGGNTEAFF. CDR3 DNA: TGTGCCAGCAGTTTGAGGAGAGGGGGGAACACTGAAGCTTTCTTT.

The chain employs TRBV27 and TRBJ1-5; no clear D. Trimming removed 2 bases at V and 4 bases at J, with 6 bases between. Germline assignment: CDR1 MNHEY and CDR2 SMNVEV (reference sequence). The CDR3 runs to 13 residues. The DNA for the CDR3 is TGTGCCAGCAGTTTAAAGCGTAATCAGCCCCAGCATTTT. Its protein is CASSLKRNQPQHF.

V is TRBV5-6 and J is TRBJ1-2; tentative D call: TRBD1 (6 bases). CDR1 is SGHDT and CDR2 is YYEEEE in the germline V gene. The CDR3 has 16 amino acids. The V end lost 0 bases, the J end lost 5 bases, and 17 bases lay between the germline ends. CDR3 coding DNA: TGTGCCAGCAGCTTGGCCCACAGGGATCCCAATTATGGCTACACCTTC. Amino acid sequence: CASSLAHRDPNYGYTF.

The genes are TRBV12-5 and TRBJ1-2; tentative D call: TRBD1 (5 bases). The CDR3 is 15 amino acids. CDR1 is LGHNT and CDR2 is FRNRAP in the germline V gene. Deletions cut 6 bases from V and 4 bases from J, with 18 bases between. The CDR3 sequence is CASGREAGAIYGYTF. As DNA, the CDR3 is TGTGCTAGTGGACGTGAGGCTGGGGCGATCTATGGCTACACCTTC. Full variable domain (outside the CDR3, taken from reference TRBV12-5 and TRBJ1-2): DARVTQTPRHKVTEMGQEVTMRCQPILGHNTVFWYRQTMMQGLELLAYFRNRAPLDDSGMPKDRFSAEMPDATLATLKIQPSEPRDSAVYFCASGREAGAIYGYTFGSGTRLTVV.

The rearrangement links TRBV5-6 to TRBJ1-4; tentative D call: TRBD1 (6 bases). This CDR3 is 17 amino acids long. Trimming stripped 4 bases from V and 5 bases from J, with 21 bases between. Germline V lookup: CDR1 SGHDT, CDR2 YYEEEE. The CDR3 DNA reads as TGTGCCAGCAGCAAAAGGGGTACCGGGACACAGAATGAAAAACTGTTTTTT. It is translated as CASSKRGTGTQNEKLFF.

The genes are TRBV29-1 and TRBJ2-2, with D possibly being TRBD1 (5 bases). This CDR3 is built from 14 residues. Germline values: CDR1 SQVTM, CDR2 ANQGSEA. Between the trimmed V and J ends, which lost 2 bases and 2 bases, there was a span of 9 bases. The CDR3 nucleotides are TGCAGCGTTGAAAGGGGCTTCAACACCGGGGAGCTGTTTTTT. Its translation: CSVERGFNTGELFF.

The CDR3 nucleotides read TGCGCCAGCAGCCAGATGGACTCGGACGATGAGCAGTTCTTC. It translates to CASSQMDSDDEQFF. This chain connects TRBV4-3 to TRBJ2-1; D may be TRBD2 (5 bases). The CDR3 sequence is 14 residues long. CDR1 LGHNA and CDR2 YSLEER come from the germline V gene. V lost 3 bases and J 8 bases, leaving 14 bases between the germline ends.

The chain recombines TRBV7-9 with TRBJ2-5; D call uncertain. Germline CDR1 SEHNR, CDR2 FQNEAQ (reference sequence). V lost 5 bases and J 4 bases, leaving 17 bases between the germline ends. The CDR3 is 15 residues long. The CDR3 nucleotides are TGTGCCAGCAGCCCCCCTAGAGGAAGCGCAGAGACCCAGTACTTC. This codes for CASSPPRGSAETQYF.

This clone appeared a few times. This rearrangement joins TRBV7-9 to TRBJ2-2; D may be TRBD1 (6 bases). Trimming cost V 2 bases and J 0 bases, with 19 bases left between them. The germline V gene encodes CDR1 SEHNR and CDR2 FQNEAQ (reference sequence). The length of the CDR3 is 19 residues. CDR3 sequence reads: CASSLKGQGGNSNTGELFF. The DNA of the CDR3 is TGTGCCAGCAGCTTAAAAGGGCAAGGGGGAAACTCGAACACCGGGGAGCTGTTTTTT.

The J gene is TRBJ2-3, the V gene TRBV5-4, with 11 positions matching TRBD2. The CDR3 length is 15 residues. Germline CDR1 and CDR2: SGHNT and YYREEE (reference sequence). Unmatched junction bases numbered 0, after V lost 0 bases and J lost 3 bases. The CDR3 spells CASSLGLAGTDTQYF. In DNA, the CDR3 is TGTGCCAGCAGCTTGGGACTAGCGGGGACAGATACGCAGTATTTT. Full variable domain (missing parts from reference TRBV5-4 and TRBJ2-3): ETGVTQSPTHLIKTRGQQVTLRCSSQSGHNTVSWYQQALGQGPQFIFQYYREEENGRGNFPPRFSGLQFPNYSSELNVNALELDDSALYLCASSLGLAGTDTQYFGPGTRLTVL.

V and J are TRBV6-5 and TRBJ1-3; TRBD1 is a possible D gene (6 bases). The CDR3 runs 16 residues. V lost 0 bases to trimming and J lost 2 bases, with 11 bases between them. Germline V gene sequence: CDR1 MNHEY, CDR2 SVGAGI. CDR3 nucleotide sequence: TGTGCCAGCAGTTACTCCTGGACAGCTACTGGAAACACCATATATTTT. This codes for CASSYSWTATGNTIYF.

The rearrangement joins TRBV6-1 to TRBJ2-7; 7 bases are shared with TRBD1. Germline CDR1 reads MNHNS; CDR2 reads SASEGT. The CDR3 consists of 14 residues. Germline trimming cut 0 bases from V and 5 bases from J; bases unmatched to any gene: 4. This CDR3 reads CASSEAGTVDEQYF. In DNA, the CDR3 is TGTGCCAGCAGTGAAGCCGGGACAGTGGACGAGCAGTACTTC.

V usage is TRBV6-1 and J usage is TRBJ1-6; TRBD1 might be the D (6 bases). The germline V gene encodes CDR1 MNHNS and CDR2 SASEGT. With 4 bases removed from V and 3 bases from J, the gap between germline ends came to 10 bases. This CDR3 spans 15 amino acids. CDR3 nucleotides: TGTGCCAGCAGTGCGAGACAGGTCTATAATTCACCCCTCCACTTT. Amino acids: CASSARQVYNSPLHF.

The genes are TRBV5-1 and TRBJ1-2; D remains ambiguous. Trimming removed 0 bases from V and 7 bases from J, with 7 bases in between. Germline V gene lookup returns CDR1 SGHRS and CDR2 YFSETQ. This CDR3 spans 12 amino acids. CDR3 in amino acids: CASSLGSIGYTF. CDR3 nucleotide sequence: TGCGCCAGCAGCTTGGGCAGTATTGGCTACACCTTC.

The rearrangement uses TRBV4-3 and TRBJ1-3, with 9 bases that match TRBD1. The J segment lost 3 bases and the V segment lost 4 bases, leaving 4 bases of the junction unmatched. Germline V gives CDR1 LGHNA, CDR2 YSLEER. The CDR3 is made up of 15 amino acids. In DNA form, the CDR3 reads TGCGCCAGCAGCCCACAGGGGGCTGGTGGAAACACCATATATTTT. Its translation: CASSPQGAGGNTIYF.

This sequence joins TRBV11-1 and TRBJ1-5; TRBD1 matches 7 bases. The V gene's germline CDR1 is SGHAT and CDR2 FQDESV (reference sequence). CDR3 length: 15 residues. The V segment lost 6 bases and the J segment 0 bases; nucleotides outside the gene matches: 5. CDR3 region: CASRNRGPSNQPQHF. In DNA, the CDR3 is TGTGCCAGCAGGAACAGGGGACCTAGCAATCAGCCCCAGCATTTT. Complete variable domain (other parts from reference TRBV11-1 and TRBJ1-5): EAEVAQSPRYKITEKSQAVAFWCDPISGHATLYWYRQILGQGPELLVQFQDESVVDDSQLPKDRFSAERLKGVDSTLKIQPAELGDSAMYLCASRNRGPSNQPQHFGDGTRLSIL.

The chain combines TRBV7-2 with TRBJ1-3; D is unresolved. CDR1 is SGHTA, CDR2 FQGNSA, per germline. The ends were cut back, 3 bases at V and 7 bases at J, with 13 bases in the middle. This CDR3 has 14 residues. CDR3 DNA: TGTGCCAGCAGCTTCCAGGCAGTTGGGAACACCATATATTTT. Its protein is CASSFQAVGNTIYF.

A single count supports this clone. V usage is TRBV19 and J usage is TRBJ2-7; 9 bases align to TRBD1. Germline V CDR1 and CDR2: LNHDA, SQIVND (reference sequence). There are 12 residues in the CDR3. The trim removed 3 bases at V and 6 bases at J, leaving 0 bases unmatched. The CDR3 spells CASSMGQGEQYF. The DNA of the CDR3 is TGTGCCAGTAGTATGGGACAGGGCGAGCAGTACTTC.

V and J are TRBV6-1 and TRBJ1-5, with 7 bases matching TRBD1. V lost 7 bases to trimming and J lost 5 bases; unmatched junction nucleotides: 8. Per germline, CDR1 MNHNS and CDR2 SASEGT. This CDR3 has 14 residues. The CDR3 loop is CASTGQDIHQPQHF. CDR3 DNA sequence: TGTGCCAGCACAGGACAGGACATCCATCAGCCCCAGCATTTT.

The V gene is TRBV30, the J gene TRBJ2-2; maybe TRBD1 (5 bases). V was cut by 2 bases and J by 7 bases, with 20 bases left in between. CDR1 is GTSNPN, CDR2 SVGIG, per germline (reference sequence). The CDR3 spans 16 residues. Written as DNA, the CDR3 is TGTGCCTGGAGTTTCCGCAGGGCGGTGAAAGGCGGGGAGCTGTTTTTT. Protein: CAWSFRRAVKGGELFF.

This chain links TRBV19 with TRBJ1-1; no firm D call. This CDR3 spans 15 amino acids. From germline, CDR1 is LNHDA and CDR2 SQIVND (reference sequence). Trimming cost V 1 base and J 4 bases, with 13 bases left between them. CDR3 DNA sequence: TGTGCCAGTAGTATAGTTTTGACTTCGGGCACTGAAGCTTTCTTT. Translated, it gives CASSIVLTSGTEAFF.

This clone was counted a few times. Here the CDR3 DNA reads TGTGCCAGTAGACCCCCTCGACAGGGTGGAGCTAACTATGGCTACACCTTC. Translating gives CASRPPRQGGANYGYTF. The chain has TRBV19 and TRBJ1-2; 7 bases agree with TRBD1. Trimming took 6 bases from V and 0 from J; bases not matched to a gene: 13. This CDR3 comprises 17 residues. Germline CDR1 LNHDA, CDR2 SQIVND (reference sequence).

CDR3 nucleotide sequence: TGTGCCAGCAGCTTAGGACAGGTGCGGACCACTGAAGCTTTCTTT. Encoded protein: CASSLGQVRTTEAFF. This chain connects TRBV5-4 to TRBJ1-1, with 7 bases identical to TRBD1. J was trimmed by 4 bases and V by 2 bases; bases with no gene match: 8. The germline CDR1 and CDR2 sequences are SGHNT and YYREEE (reference sequence). The CDR3 has 15 amino acids.

CDR3 loop: CASSGLAGNYGYTF. The CDR3 nucleotides read TGTGCCAGCAGCGGGCTCGCAGGGAACTATGGCTACACCTTC. This chain uses TRBV5-6 with TRBJ1-2, with D perhaps matching TRBD1 (5 bases). With 4 bases removed from V and 2 bases from J, the gap between germline ends came to 12 bases. This CDR3 has 14 residues. Germline CDR1 and CDR2: SGHDT and YYEEEE.

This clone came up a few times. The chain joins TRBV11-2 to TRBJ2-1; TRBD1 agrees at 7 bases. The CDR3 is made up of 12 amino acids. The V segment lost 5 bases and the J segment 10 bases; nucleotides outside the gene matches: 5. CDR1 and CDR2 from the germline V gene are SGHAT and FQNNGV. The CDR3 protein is CASSRTGREQFF. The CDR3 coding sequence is TGTGCCAGCAGCCGGACAGGTCGGGAGCAGTTCTTC.